Each of the 25 T cell receptor beta chains below was sequenced from the same sample in a study of CD8+ T cells in alopecia areata. Sequencing templates came from extracted RNA that was reverse transcribed into cDNA. Measured with immunoSEQ multiplex PCR; TCRdb has only the in-frame clones, and not every one. The sample has about 70,000 clones, about 44% seen once; the top ten hold about a sixth. The starting material was CD8+ T cells sorted from blood, obtained at week 0. The receptors were sampled from a human donor with alopecia areata.

This clone has a handful of counts. The rearrangement joins TRBV5-1 to TRBJ2-2; 13 bases are shared with TRBD2. Germline values: CDR1 SGHRS, CDR2 YFSETQ. CDR3 length: 18 residues. V shed 0 bases, J shed 3 bases, and the junction held 5 bases outside the gene matches. CDR3: CASSLGLAGGSDTGELFF. CDR3 coding DNA: TGCGCCAGCAGCTTGGGACTAGCGGGAGGTTCGGACACCGGGGAGCTGTTTTTT.

The gene calls are TRBV7-9 and TRBJ2-5; tentatively, D is TRBD2 (5 bases). The CDR3 sequence is 14 residues long. The V end was cut by 5 bases, the J end by 2 bases, with 12 bases between. Germline-derived CDR1 and CDR2 are SEHNR and FQNEAQ (reference sequence). The CDR3 reads CASSQGGPQETQYF. In DNA form, the CDR3 reads TGTGCCAGCAGCCAAGGCGGGCCGCAAGAGACCCAGTACTTC.

The chain joins TRBV18 to TRBJ1-5; D might be TRBD1 (5 bases). V shed 6 bases and J shed 1 base, with 13 bases lying between them. This CDR3 spans 15 amino acids. The germline V gene encodes CDR1 KGHSH and CDR2 LQKENI. CDR3: CASSDGRGSNQPQHF. For the CDR3, the DNA is TGTGCCAGCTCGGACGGAAGGGGAAGCAATCAGCCCCAGCATTTT. Supplemented by reference TRBV18 and TRBJ1-5, the full variable domain reads NAGVMQNPRHLVRRRGQEARLRCSPMKGHSHVYWYRQLPEEGLKFMVYLQKENIIDESGMPKERFSAEFPKEGPSILRIQQVVRGDSAAYFCASSDGRGSNQPQHFGDGTRLSIL.

The chain combines TRBV15 with TRBJ1-2; D is uncertain. V dropped 3 bases and J dropped 5 bases, with 16 bases sitting between them. Germline CDR1 reads LNHNV; CDR2 reads YYDKDF (reference sequence). This CDR3 has 15 amino acids. Here the CDR3 DNA reads TGTGCCACCAGCAGTTCAGGTTATGGGTCTTATGGCTACACCTTC. Translation: CATSSSGYGSYGYTF.

Note on this clone: Germline and junction disagree at one end, which may indicate a read error. The CDR3 sequence is CASSELRGSEQCF. CDR3 bases: TGTGCCAGCAGTGAATTACGTGGTTCCGAGCAGTGCTTC. The rearrangement uses TRBV6-1 and TRBJ2-7; no clear D. Germline CDR1 reads MNHNS; CDR2 reads SASEGT. The CDR3 is made up of 13 amino acids.

The chain has TRBV6-4 and TRBJ2-2, with D hard to call. Between the trimmed V and J ends, which lost 2 bases and 2 bases, there was a span of 3 bases. The CDR3 is made up of 13 amino acids. In germline, CDR1 is MRHNA, CDR2 SNTAGT. The chain's CDR3 is CASSDKNTGELFF. CDR3 in DNA: TGTGCCAGCAGTGACAAAAACACCGGGGAGCTGTTTTTT.

V and J are TRBV27 and TRBJ2-1, with TRBD2 matching over 10 bases. Per the germline V gene, CDR1 is MNHEY and CDR2 is SMNVEV (reference sequence). The CDR3 covers 15 residues. Trimming removed 0 bases from V and 4 bases from J; junction bases left unmatched: 0. The CDR3 spells CASSLSTSGYNEQFF. In DNA, the CDR3 is TGTGCCAGCAGTTTATCGACTAGCGGGTACAATGAGCAGTTCTTC.

This clone has just one count. V and J are TRBV5-4 and TRBJ2-2; 10 bases match TRBD2. Germline CDR1 SGHNT, CDR2 YYREEE (reference sequence). With V trimmed by 0 bases and J by 4 bases, 9 bases remained unmatched. The CDR3 has 18 amino acids. The CDR3 region is CASSLDIRASGSTGELFF. CDR3 nucleotide sequence: TGTGCCAGCAGCTTGGACATTCGGGCTAGCGGGAGCACCGGGGAGCTGTTTTTT.

There are a few counts of this clone. The V and J genes are TRBV5-5 and TRBJ2-3; TRBD1 is a possible D gene (5 bases). The CDR3 totals 15 residues. The germline gives CDR1 SGHKS, CDR2 YYEKEE (reference sequence). Trimming removed 0 bases from V and 1 base from J, with 9 bases in between. The CDR3 region is CASSLEPRGTDTQYF. For the CDR3, the DNA is TGTGCCAGCAGCTTGGAGCCCAGGGGCACAGATACGCAGTATTTT. The full variable domain, rest sourced from reference TRBV5-5 and TRBJ2-3, is DAGVTQSPTHLIKTRGQQVTLRCSPISGHKSVSWYQQVLGQGPQFIFQYYEKEERGRGNFPDRFSARQFPNYSSELNVNALLLGDSALYLCASSLEPRGTDTQYFGPGTRLTVL.

This clone was observed a handful of times. The chain has TRBV4-1 and TRBJ2-1; weak D call: TRBD2 (5 bases). Trimming took 4 bases from V and 10 from J, leaving 26 bases between them. The CDR3 has 17 amino acids. CDR1 and CDR2 (germline): MGHRA, YSYEKL. In nucleotides, the CDR3 is TGCGCCAGCAGCCCAAATCTATTCTCTTCGGGATCGACAGAGCAGTTCTTC. It codes for CASSPNLFSSGSTEQFF.

This chain joins TRBV13 and TRBJ1-5; the match to TRBD1 covers 10 bases. The germline V gene encodes CDR1 PRHDT and CDR2 FYEKMQ (reference sequence). J lost 4 bases, V lost 5 bases, and 8 bases had no gene match. This CDR3 is 16 amino acids long. The CDR3 sequence is CASSPSEDRGNQPQHF. CDR3 in DNA: TGTGCCAGCAGCCCCTCAGAGGACAGGGGGAATCAGCCCCAGCATTTT.

This clone has just a few counts. The chain is built from TRBV18 and TRBJ2-7, with 8 nucleotides matching TRBD2. The V and J ends lost 4 bases and 3 bases, in that order; junction bases with no gene match: 8. The CDR3 spans 15 residues. Per the germline V gene, CDR1 is KGHSH and CDR2 is LQKENI. CDR3 region: CASSLSSGGFYEQYF. CDR3 nucleotides: TGTGCCAGCTCACTTTCCAGCGGGGGATTCTACGAGCAGTACTTC.

CDR3 region: CSVEDRGGAYEQYF. CDR3 in DNA: TGCAGCGTTGAAGATCGTGGGGGTGCCTACGAGCAGTACTTC. The V gene is TRBV29-1, the J gene TRBJ2-7; possibly TRBD1 or TRBD2 for D (5 bases each). CDR3 length: 14 amino acids. Trimming took 0 bases from V and 2 from J, leaving 11 bases between them. Germline V gene lookup returns CDR1 SQVTM and CDR2 ANQGSEA.

V usage is TRBV29-1 and J usage is TRBJ1-2; 7 positions agree with TRBD1. J lost 8 bases, V lost 8 bases, and 8 bases had no gene match. CDR3 size: 11 residues. CDR1 SQVTM and CDR2 ANQGSEA come from the germline V gene. The CDR3 loop reads CSLQGTGGYTF. The CDR3 nucleotides are TGCAGCTTACAGGGGACGGGGGGCTACACCTTC. Combining the CDR3 with reference TRBV29-1 and TRBJ1-2 gives the whole variable domain SAVISQKPSRDICQRGTSLTIQCQVDSQVTMMFWYRQQPGQSLTLIATANQGSEATYESGFVIDKFPISRPNLTFSTLTVSNMSPEDSSIYLCSLQGTGGYTFGSGTRLTVV.

The J gene is TRBJ1-2, the V gene TRBV29-1; D not resolved. Germline V gene sequence: CDR1 SQVTM, CDR2 ANQGSEA. The CDR3 has 11 residues. Trimming shortened V by 4 bases and J by 4 bases, and 7 bases separated the two germline ends. In nucleotides, the CDR3 is TGCAGCGTTGCTAGCCTCTATGGCTACACCTTC. Its protein is CSVASLYGYTF.

CDR3 nucleotide sequence: TGTGCCAGTAGTATCGGGCCCGTCCGGGACATGGGCTATGGCTACACCTTC. This gives the protein CASSIGPVRDMGYGYTF. The V gene is TRBV19, the J gene TRBJ1-2, with D perhaps TRBD1 (6 bases). V was shortened by 3 bases and J by 4 bases, with 21 bases between the two germline ends. Looked up from germline, CDR1 is LNHDA and CDR2 is SQIVND (reference sequence). The CDR3 spans 17 residues.

The chain employs TRBV29-1 and TRBJ2-2, with TRBD2 identical over 12 bases. The CDR3 has 13 amino acids. V lost 6 bases to trimming and J lost 7 bases; unmatched junction nucleotides: 3. The germline CDR1 and CDR2 sequences are SQVTM and ANQGSEA. CDR3 protein: CSVGLAGFGELFF. In DNA, the CDR3 is TGCAGCGTGGGACTAGCGGGCTTCGGGGAGCTGTTTTTT.

The rearrangement uses TRBV6-5 and TRBJ2-1; TRBD1 matches at 7 bases. This CDR3 region has 16 residues. Losses at the gene ends were 4 bases for V and 2 bases for J; bases not matched to a gene: 8. The germline CDR1 and CDR2 sequences are MNHEY and SVGAGI. The CDR3 region is CASSSTLTGPYNEQFF. The CDR3 nucleotides are TGTGCCAGCAGTTCTACCTTGACAGGGCCCTACAATGAGCAGTTCTTC.

The sample holds a few counts of this clone. CDR3 amino acids: CASSRGGNYNEQFF. The CDR3, as DNA: TGTGCCAGCAGTCGCGGGGGGAACTACAATGAGCAGTTCTTC. The chain links TRBV27 to TRBJ2-1, with 8 positions matching TRBD2. From germline, CDR1 is MNHEY and CDR2 SMNVEV (reference sequence). Trimming at V came to 5 bases and at J to 3 bases, leaving 3 bases not matched to a gene. This CDR3 has 14 amino acids.

The chain combines TRBV9 with TRBJ2-7; 7 bases are a match to TRBD1. With 3 bases clipped from V and 0 bases from J, the junction kept 0 bases outside the gene matches. Germline-derived CDR1 and CDR2 are SGDLS and YYNGEE. CDR3 length: 13 residues. As DNA, the CDR3 is TGTGCCAGCAGCGGGGACAGCTCCTACGAGCAGTACTTC. Translating it yields CASSGDSSYEQYF.

This clone was counted only a few times. V and J are TRBV25-1 and TRBJ1-4; 9 bases map to TRBD1. Per germline, CDR1 MGHDK and CDR2 SYGVNS. The junction had 7 bases not matched to a gene; V was cut back by 8 bases and J by 6 bases. CDR3 length: 14 amino acids. The CDR3, as DNA: TGTGCCAGCGGAGAGACAGGGGGTGATGAAAAACTGTTTTTT. Protein sequence: CASGETGGDEKLFF.

The genes are TRBV29-1 and TRBJ1-1, with D uncertain. V was pared by 5 bases and J by 6 bases, with 10 bases between. This CDR3 spans 11 amino acids. The germline CDR1 and CDR2 sequences are SQVTM and ANQGSEA. The CDR3 protein is CSVRVGSEAFF. CDR3 nucleotides: TGCAGCGTTCGTGTCGGCTCTGAAGCTTTCTTT. The variable domain in full, with the rest retrieved from reference TRBV29-1 and TRBJ1-1, is SAVISQKPSRDICQRGTSLTIQCQVDSQVTMMFWYRQQPGQSLTLIATANQGSEATYESGFVIDKFPISRPNLTFSTLTVSNMSPEDSSIYLCSVRVGSEAFFGQGTRLTVV.

This clone has more than one count but fewer than ten. The chain has TRBV4-1 and TRBJ2-3; TRBD2 matches 10 bases. Germline V gives CDR1 MGHRA, CDR2 YSYEKL. CDR3 size: 14 residues. The V gene end was trimmed by 4 bases and the J gene end by 4 bases; junction bases not matched to a gene: 2. This chain's CDR3 is CASSPLAGADTQYF. Here the CDR3 DNA reads TGCGCCAGCAGCCCGCTAGCGGGAGCAGATACGCAGTATTTT.

This clone has just a few counts. DNA for the CDR3: TGTGCCAGCAGCTTGGCCCCCGGGTCCGCGGGGCGCACAGATACGCAGTATTTT. Encoded protein: CASSLAPGSAGRTDTQYF. This chain uses TRBV5-4 with TRBJ2-3, with a possible D match to TRBD2 (6 bases). There are 18 residues in the CDR3. V shed 0 bases and J shed 1 base, with 18 bases lying between them. Germline-derived CDR1 and CDR2 are SGHNT and YYREEE (reference sequence).

V usage is TRBV5-4 and J usage is TRBJ2-4, with D perhaps being TRBD1 or TRBD2 (5 bases each). This CDR3 contains 14 residues. The V end was cut by 4 bases, the J end by 8 bases, with 16 bases between. Germline values: CDR1 SGHNT, CDR2 YYREEE (reference sequence). CDR3: CASSPRDGTDIQYF. CDR3 DNA: TGTGCCAGCAGCCCTAGGGACGGTACAGACATTCAGTACTTC.